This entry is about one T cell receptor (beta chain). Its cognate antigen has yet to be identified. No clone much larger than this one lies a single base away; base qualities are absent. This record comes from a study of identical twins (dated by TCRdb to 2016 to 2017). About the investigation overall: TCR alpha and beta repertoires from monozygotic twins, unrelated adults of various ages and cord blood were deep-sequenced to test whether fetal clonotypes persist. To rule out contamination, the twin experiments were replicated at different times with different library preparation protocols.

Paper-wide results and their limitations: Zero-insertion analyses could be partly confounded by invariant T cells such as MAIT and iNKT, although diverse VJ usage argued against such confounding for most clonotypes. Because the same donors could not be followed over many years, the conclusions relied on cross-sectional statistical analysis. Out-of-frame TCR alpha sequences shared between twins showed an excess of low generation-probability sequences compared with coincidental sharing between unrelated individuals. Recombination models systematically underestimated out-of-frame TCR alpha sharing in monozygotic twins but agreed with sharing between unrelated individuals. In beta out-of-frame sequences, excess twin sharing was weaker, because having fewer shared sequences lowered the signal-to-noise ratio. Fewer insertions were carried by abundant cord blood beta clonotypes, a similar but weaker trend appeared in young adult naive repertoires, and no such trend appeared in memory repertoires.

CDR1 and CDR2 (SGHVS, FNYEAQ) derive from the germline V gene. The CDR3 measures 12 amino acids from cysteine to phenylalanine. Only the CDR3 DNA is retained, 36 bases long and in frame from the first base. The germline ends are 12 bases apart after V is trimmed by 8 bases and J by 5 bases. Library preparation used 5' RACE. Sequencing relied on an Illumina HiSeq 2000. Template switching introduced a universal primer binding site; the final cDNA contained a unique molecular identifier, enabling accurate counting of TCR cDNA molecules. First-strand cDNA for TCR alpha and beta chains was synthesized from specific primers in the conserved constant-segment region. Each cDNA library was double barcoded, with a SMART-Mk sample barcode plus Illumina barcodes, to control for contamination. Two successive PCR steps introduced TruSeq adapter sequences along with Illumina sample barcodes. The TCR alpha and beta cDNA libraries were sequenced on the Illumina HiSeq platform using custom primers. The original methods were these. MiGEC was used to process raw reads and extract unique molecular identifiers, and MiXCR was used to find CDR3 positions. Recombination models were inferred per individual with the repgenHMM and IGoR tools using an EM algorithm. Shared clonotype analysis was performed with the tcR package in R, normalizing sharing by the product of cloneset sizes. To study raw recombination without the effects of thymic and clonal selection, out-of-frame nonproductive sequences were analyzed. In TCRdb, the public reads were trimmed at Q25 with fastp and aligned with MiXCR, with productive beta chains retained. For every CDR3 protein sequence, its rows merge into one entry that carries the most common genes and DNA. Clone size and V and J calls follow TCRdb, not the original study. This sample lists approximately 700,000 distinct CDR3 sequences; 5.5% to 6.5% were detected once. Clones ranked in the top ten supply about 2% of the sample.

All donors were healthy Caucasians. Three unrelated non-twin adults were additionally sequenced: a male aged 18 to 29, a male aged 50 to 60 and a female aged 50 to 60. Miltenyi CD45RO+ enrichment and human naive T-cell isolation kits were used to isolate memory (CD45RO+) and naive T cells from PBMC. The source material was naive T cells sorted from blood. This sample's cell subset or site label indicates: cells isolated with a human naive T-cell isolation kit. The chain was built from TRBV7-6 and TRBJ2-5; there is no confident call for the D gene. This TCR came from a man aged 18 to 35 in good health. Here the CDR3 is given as CASSSDWETQYF. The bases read TGTGCCAGCTCTAGTGACTGGGAGACCCAGTACTTC.